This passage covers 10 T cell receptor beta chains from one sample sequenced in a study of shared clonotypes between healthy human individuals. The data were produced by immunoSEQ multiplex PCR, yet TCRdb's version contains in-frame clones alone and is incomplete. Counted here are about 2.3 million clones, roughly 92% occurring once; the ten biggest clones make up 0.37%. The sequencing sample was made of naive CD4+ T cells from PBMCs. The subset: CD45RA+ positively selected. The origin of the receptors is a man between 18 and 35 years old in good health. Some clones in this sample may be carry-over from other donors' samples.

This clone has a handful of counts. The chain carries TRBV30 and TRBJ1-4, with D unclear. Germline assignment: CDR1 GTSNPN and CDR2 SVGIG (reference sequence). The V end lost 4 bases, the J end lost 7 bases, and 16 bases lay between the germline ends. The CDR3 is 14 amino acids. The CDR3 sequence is CAWNRLGLSEKLFF. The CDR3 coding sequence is TGTGCCTGGAATCGCCTGGGGTTGAGTGAAAAACTGTTTTTT.

The chain's CDR3 is CASSPWEGRTDTQYF. CDR3 DNA sequence: TGTGCCAGCAGTCCCTGGGAGGGAAGGACAGATACGCAGTATTTT. V and J are TRBV27 and TRBJ2-3; 7 bases align to TRBD2. This CDR3 comprises 15 residues. Germline V gives CDR1 MNHEY, CDR2 SMNVEV (reference sequence). Trimming at V came to 5 bases and at J to 3 bases, leaving 8 bases not matched to a gene.

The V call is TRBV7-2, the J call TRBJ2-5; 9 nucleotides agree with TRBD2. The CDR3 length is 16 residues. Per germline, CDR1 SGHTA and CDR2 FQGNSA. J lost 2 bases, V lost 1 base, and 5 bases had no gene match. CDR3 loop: CASSLVPSGVQETQYF. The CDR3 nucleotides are TGTGCCAGCAGCTTAGTACCTAGCGGGGTTCAAGAGACCCAGTACTTC.

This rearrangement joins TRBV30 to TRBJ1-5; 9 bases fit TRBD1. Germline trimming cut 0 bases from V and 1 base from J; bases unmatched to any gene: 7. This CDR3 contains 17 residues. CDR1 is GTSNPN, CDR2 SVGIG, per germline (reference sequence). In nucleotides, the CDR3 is TGTGCCTGGAGTGTTGACAGGGGGAGGTTGAGCAATCAGCCCCAGCATTTT. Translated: CAWSVDRGRLSNQPQHF. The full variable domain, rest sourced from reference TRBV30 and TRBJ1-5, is SQTIHQWPATLVQPVGSPLSLECTVEGTSNPNLYWYRQAAGRGLQLLFYSVGIGQISSEVPQNLSASRPQDRQFILSSKKLLLSDSGFYLCAWSVDRGRLSNQPQHFGDGTRLSIL.

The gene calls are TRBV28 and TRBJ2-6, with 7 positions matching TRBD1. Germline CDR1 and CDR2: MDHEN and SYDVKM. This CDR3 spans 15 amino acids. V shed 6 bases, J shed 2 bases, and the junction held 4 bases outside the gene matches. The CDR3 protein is CASSRGGAGANVLTF. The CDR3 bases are TGTGCCAGCAGCCGAGGGGGCGCTGGGGCCAACGTCCTGACTTTC. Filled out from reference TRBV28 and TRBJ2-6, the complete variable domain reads DVKVTQSSRYLVKRTGEKVFLECVQDMDHENMFWYRQDPGLGLRLIYFSYDVKMKEKGDIPEGYSVSREKKERFSLILESASTNQTSMYLCASSRGGAGANVLTFGAGSRLTVL.

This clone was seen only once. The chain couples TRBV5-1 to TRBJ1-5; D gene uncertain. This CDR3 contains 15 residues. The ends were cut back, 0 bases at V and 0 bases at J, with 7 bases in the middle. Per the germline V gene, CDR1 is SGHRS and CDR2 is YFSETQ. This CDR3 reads CASSLDFGSNQPQHF. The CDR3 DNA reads TGCGCCAGCAGCTTGGACTTTGGTAGCAATCAGCCCCAGCATTTT. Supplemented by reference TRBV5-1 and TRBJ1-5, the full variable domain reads KAGVTQTPRYLIKTRGQQVTLSCSPISGHRSVSWYQQTPGQGLQFLFEYFSETQRNKGNFPGRFSGRQFSNSRSEMNVSTLELGDSALYLCASSLDFGSNQPQHFGDGTRLSIL.

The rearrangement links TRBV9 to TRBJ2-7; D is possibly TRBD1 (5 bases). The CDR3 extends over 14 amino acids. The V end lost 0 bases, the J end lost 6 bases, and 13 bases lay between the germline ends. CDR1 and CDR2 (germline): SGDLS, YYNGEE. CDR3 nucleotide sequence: TGTGCCAGCAGCGTAGCGGTTGGGGCGTCCGAGCAGTACTTC. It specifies CASSVAVGASEQYF.

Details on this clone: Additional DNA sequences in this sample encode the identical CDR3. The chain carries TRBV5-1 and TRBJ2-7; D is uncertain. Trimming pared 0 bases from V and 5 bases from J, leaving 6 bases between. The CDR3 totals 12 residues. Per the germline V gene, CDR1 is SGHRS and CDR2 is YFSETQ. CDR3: CASSLALDEQYF. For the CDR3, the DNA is TGCGCCAGCAGCTTGGCCCTGGACGAGCAGTACTTC.

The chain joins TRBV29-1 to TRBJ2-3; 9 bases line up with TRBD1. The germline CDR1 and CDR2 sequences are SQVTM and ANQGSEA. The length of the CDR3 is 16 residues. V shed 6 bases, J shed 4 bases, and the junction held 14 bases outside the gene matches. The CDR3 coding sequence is TGCAGCGTACCACTAATACCGGGACAGGGATCAGATACGCAGTATTTT. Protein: CSVPLIPGQGSDTQYF.

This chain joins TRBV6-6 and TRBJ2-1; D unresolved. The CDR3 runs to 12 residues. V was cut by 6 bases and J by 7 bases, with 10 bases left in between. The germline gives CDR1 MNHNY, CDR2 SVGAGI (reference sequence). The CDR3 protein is CASSGLGNEQFF. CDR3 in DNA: TGTGCCAGCAGCGGGCTAGGGAATGAGCAGTTCTTC.